These 18 T cell receptor beta chains came from one sample sequenced in a study of T cell repertoires in cytomegalovirus infection. TCRdb fed the reads into MiXCR, producing one record per CDR3 protein. The data show fewer than 650,000 distinct CDR3 sequences, roughly 43% seen once. No cognate antigen is known for these TCRs. This material consisted of cultured PBMCs, taken from culture after CMV antigen stimulation. The receptor source for this set is a human donor in good health (CMV status not recorded). Some clones in this sample may be carry-over from other donors' samples.

A few counts support this clonotype. The V call is TRBV2, the J call TRBJ1-2; 7 positions match TRBD1. Losses at the gene ends were 3 bases for V and 0 bases for J; bases not matched to a gene: 1. Per the germline V gene, CDR1 is SNHLY and CDR2 is FYNNEI. The CDR3 length is 14 residues. The DNA for the CDR3 is TGTGCCAGCAGTGACCAGGGGGCTAACTATGGCTACACCTTC. It codes for CASSDQGANYGYTF.

This clonotype occurred a few times. The chain recombines TRBV7-2 with TRBJ2-3; D is unclear. This CDR3 is 14 amino acids long. Trimming left V 2 bases short and J 2 bases short, with 8 bases between. The V gene's germline CDR1 is SGHTA and CDR2 FQGNSA. CDR3 region: CASSLNSVTDTQYF. CDR3 coding DNA: TGTGCCAGCAGCTTAAATTCGGTCACAGATACGCAGTATTTT.

This clonotype came up a few times. This sequence joins TRBV6-1 and TRBJ2-5; 10 positions match TRBD1. CDR1 MNHNS and CDR2 SASEGT come from the germline V gene. The V and J ends lost 6 bases and 2 bases, in that order; junction bases with no gene match: 18. This CDR3 comprises 19 residues. The CDR3 here is CASRARDRGFIGAQETQYF. CDR3 in DNA: TGTGCCAGCAGGGCCCGGGACAGGGGTTTCATTGGGGCGCAAGAGACCCAGTACTTC.

This sequence joins TRBV19 and TRBJ1-2; D possibly corresponds to TRBD1 (5 bases). Trimming left V 5 bases short and J 7 bases short, with 17 bases between. This CDR3 has 14 amino acids. Germline V gene sequence: CDR1 LNHDA, CDR2 SQIVND (reference sequence). The CDR3 nucleotides are TGTGCCAGTAGTCCGTCGGGAGGGGCGCTTGGCTACACCTTC. Translating it yields CASSPSGGALGYTF. Based on the CDR3 plus reference TRBV19 and TRBJ1-2, the full variable domain is DGGITQSPKYLFRKEGQNVTLSCEQNLNHDAMYWYRQDPGQGLRLIYYSQIVNDFQKGDIAEGYSVSREKKESFPLTVTSAQKNPTAFYLCASSPSGGALGYTFGSGTRLTVV.

The chain has TRBV12-3 or TRBV12-4 and TRBJ2-5, with D perhaps TRBD2 (6 bases). This CDR3 spans 13 amino acids. The V end lost 6 bases, the J end lost 2 bases, and 10 bases lay between the germline ends. CDR3 sequence (DNA): TGTGCCAGCAGCGGGGGACTTCAAGAGACCCAGTACTTC. This sequence encodes CASSGGLQETQYF.

This clonotype was picked up one time. The J gene is TRBJ2-3, the V gene TRBV6-6; D ambiguous. The CDR3 has 16 residues. Per the germline V gene, CDR1 is MNHNY and CDR2 is SVGAGI (reference sequence). V lost 0 bases and J 8 bases, leaving 18 bases between the germline ends. CDR3 DNA: TGTGCCAGCAGTTACTCAGGAGACGGCTCCCAAGTTACGCAGTATTTT. Residues: CASSYSGDGSQVTQYF.

This chain links TRBV6-1 with TRBJ2-7, with TRBD2 as a possible D gene (5 bases). The CDR3 loop spans 14 amino acids. V lost 2 bases and J lost 2, with 10 bases in between. Germline V gene lookup returns CDR1 MNHNS and CDR2 SASEGT. In DNA, the CDR3 is TGTGCCAGCAGTGAAATAGAGGGTCCCTACGAGCAGTACTTC. It encodes CASSEIEGPYEQYF.

This rearrangement joins TRBV15 to TRBJ1-3, with 7 bases identical to TRBD1. From germline, CDR1 is LNHNV and CDR2 YYDKDF (reference sequence). The CDR3 is 17 residues long. V gave up 5 bases and J gave up 0 bases; unmatched junction bases: 10. DNA of the CDR3: TGTGCCACCAGCTACCCCGGGACAGAAAGCTCTGGAAACACCATATATTTT. As protein: CATSYPGTESSGNTIYF.

The chain carries TRBV12-3 or TRBV12-4 and TRBJ2-1, with 9 positions matching TRBD2. With 6 bases clipped from V and 8 bases from J, the junction kept 11 bases outside the gene matches. The CDR3 contains 15 residues. CDR3 sequence (DNA): TGTGCCAGCAGCCCGTTGAGCGGGGGGTTGGATGAGCAGTTCTTC. It encodes CASSPLSGGLDEQFF.

CDR3 amino acids: CASRTGTGYYQPQHF. The DNA for the CDR3 is TGTGCCAGCAGAACCGGGACAGGCTATTATCAGCCCCAGCATTTT. The chain is built from TRBV6-1 and TRBJ1-5, with TRBD1 matching over 8 bases. The V segment lost 6 bases and the J segment 5 bases; nucleotides outside the gene matches: 9. The CDR3 runs 15 residues. In germline, CDR1 is MNHNS, CDR2 SASEGT.

The rearrangement uses TRBV27 and TRBJ1-2; D might be TRBD1 (5 bases). Deletions cut 3 bases from V and 8 bases from J, with 16 bases between. The CDR3 has 14 residues. Germline values: CDR1 MNHEY, CDR2 SMNVEV (reference sequence). This chain's CDR3 is CASSFLYRRSGYTF. The CDR3 DNA is TGTGCCAGCAGTTTCCTGTACAGGAGGAGCGGCTACACCTTC.

This clonotype occurred a few times. The V and J genes are TRBV5-4 and TRBJ2-3; the match to TRBD1 covers 8 bases. The V segment lost 1 base and the J segment 4 bases; nucleotides outside the gene matches: 8. Germline V gene sequence: CDR1 SGHNT, CDR2 YYREEE (reference sequence). This CDR3 spans 16 amino acids. CDR3 DNA: TGTGCCAGCAGCTTGCCGCAGGGGGCTGGGGCAGATACGCAGTATTTT. This encodes CASSLPQGAGADTQYF. The full variable domain, rest sourced from reference TRBV5-4 and TRBJ2-3, is ETGVTQSPTHLIKTRGQQVTLRCSSQSGHNTVSWYQQALGQGPQFIFQYYREEENGRGNFPPRFSGLQFPNYSSELNVNALELDDSALYLCASSLPQGAGADTQYFGPGTRLTVL.

The chain combines TRBV28 with TRBJ2-6; D may be TRBD1 or TRBD2 (6 bases each). Germline V CDR1 and CDR2: MDHEN, SYDVKM. Trimming removed 3 bases at V and 2 bases at J, with 11 bases between. The CDR3 length is 16 residues. In DNA, the CDR3 is TGTGCCAGCAGTTTTTGGGGGGCGGCTGGGGCCAACGTCCTGACTTTC. It encodes CASSFWGAAGANVLTF.

The CDR3 loop is CASSFGTSGGSYNEQFF. CDR3 nucleotides: TGTGCCAGCAGCTTCGGGACTAGCGGGGGCTCCTACAATGAGCAGTTCTTC. The rearrangement uses TRBV7-9 and TRBJ2-1; 14 bases align to TRBD2. Losses at the gene ends were 3 bases for V and 0 bases for J; bases not matched to a gene: 1. The CDR3 contains 17 residues. Germline values: CDR1 SEHNR, CDR2 FQNEAQ (reference sequence).

The chain links TRBV2 to TRBJ2-1, with 12 bases matching TRBD2. The CDR3 extends over 16 amino acids. From germline, CDR1 is SNHLY and CDR2 FYNNEI. V dropped 6 bases and J dropped 9; count of bases not matched to a gene: 12. Written as DNA, the CDR3 is TGTGCCAGCAGATCGGCACTAGCGGGGGGCACGGGTGAGCAGTTCTTC. This sequence encodes CASRSALAGGTGEQFF.

In nucleotides, the CDR3 is TGTGCCAGCAGCCGGACAGCGTCTGAAGCTTTCTTT. This sequence encodes CASSRTASEAFF. The chain is built from TRBV6-2 or TRBV6-3 and TRBJ1-1; possible D gene TRBD1, 6 bases. The V gene's germline CDR1 is MNHEY and CDR2 SVGEGT. This CDR3 is 12 amino acids long. V was cut by 6 bases and J by 6 bases, with 11 bases left in between.

This clonotype was seen a few times. This chain joins TRBV6-1 and TRBJ2-7; D not certain. This CDR3 spans 12 amino acids. V was pared by 4 bases and J by 6 bases, with 10 bases between. The V gene's germline CDR1 is MNHNS and CDR2 SASEGT. The CDR3 DNA reads TGTGCCAGCAGTGTCCTTGAATTCGAGCAGTACTTC. Its protein is CASSVLEFEQYF.

The chain couples TRBV6-6 to TRBJ2-1; D may be TRBD1 (5 bases). Germline V gene sequence: CDR1 MNHNY, CDR2 SVGAGI (reference sequence). This CDR3 has 12 residues. Trimming cost V 0 bases and J 15 bases, with 12 bases left between them. The CDR3 protein is CASSYSGQTLFF. In DNA form, the CDR3 reads TGTGCCAGCAGTTACTCGGGGCAGACGCTGTTCTTC.